The 15 T cell receptor beta chains presented below share a single source sample, sequenced in a study of PD-1 blockade in classical Hodgkin lymphoma. Some clones are missing from TCRdb's copy, which holds only in-frame ones; the method was immunoSEQ multiplex PCR. The repertoire holds about 39,000 clones, with 75% to 85% as singletons. Time point reported: cycle 4 day 1 (C4D1), after less than seven weeks of nivolumab. All the patients suffered relapse after autologous stem cell transplantation, and brentuximab vedotin exposure differed. Sequences were derived from peripheral blood mononuclear cells (PBMCs), sampled before the fourth cycle of nivolumab. The receptor source for this set is a human donor with classical Hodgkin lymphoma.

The chain uses TRBV10-2 and TRBJ2-2; possible D gene TRBD1, 5 bases. Germline-derived CDR1 and CDR2 are WSHSY and SAAADI. Trimming took off 5 bases at V and 2 bases at J, with 15 bases between the two ends. This CDR3 region has 16 residues. CDR3 in amino acids: CASSRTTPSNTGELFF. The CDR3 nucleotides read TGCGCCAGCAGTCGGACAACGCCATCTAACACCGGGGAGCTGTTTTTT.

The chain uses TRBV5-1 and TRBJ2-3, with 7 nucleotides matching TRBD2. The germline CDR1 and CDR2 sequences are SGHRS and YFSETQ. The CDR3 is 14 residues long. The ends lost 5 bases at V and 2 bases at J; junction bases unmatched: 5. This CDR3 reads CASRMGGNTDTQYF. DNA for the CDR3: TGCGCCAGCAGAATGGGGGGGAACACAGATACGCAGTATTTT.

V is TRBV10-3 and J is TRBJ2-1, with D perhaps being TRBD1 or TRBD2 (7 bases each). V was shortened by 7 bases and J by 5 bases, with 18 bases between the two germline ends. This CDR3 comprises 15 residues. The V gene's germline CDR1 is ENHRY and CDR2 SYGVKD. The CDR3 region is CAITSGPGGDNEQFF. For the CDR3, the DNA is TGTGCCATCACCTCTGGCCCAGGGGGGGACAATGAGCAGTTCTTC.

This chain joins TRBV18 and TRBJ2-2; D is uncertain. V lost 2 bases and J 0 bases, leaving 7 bases between the germline ends. Germline CDR1 reads KGHSH; CDR2 reads LQKENI. The CDR3 spans 15 residues. The DNA of the CDR3 is TGTGCCAGCTCACCAAGGGAAGCGAACACCGGGGAGCTGTTTTTT. Protein: CASSPREANTGELFF.

The V call is TRBV27, the J call TRBJ2-5; D is ambiguous. This CDR3 is 14 amino acids long. Germline V gene lookup returns CDR1 MNHEY and CDR2 SMNVEV (reference sequence). The V end lost 6 bases, the J end lost 4 bases, and 15 bases lay between the germline ends. DNA for the CDR3: TGTGCCAGCAGCCTGACCAGCCCGCGAGAGACCCAGTACTTC. It encodes CASSLTSPRETQYF.

The chain uses TRBV4-2 and TRBJ2-7; 9 bases are a match to TRBD1. CDR3 size: 17 residues. Germline trimming cut 3 bases from V and 0 bases from J; bases unmatched to any gene: 9. CDR1 LGHNA and CDR2 YNFKEQ come from the germline V gene. The CDR3 coding sequence is TGTGCCAGCAGCCATGGACGGACAGGGGCTAGCTCCTACGAGCAGTACTTC. Its translation: CASSHGRTGASSYEQYF.

The genes are TRBV10-3 and TRBJ1-5; D is ambiguous. Trimming removed 0 bases from V and 10 bases from J, with 10 bases in between. Germline CDR1 ENHRY, CDR2 SYGVKD. This CDR3 is 13 amino acids long. In DNA, the CDR3 is TGTGCCATCAGTGAGTCGGCAACATTTCCCCAGCATTTT. Residues: CAISESATFPQHF.

The gene calls are TRBV5-1 and TRBJ2-2; 7 bases are a match to TRBD1. The CDR3 runs to 16 residues. Trimming removed 4 bases from V and 4 bases from J; junction bases left unmatched: 10. Germline-derived CDR1 and CDR2 are SGHRS and YFSETQ. DNA for the CDR3: TGCGCCAGCAGCGATTTGACAGGGCAATCCACCGGGGAGCTGTTTTTT. This codes for CASSDLTGQSTGELFF.

The rearrangement uses TRBV28 and TRBJ2-6, with TRBD1 identical over 7 bases. V trimming: 5 bases; J trimming: 5 bases; junction bases outside the gene matches: 6. The CDR3 is 15 amino acids. CDR1 is MDHEN, CDR2 SYDVKM, per germline. CDR3 coding DNA: TGTGCCAGCAGTACCGGACAGGCTTGGGCCAACGTCCTGACTTTC. Protein: CASSTGQAWANVLTF.

V is TRBV10-3 and J is TRBJ2-5, with 7 bases fitting TRBD2. V was pared by 3 bases and J by 5 bases, with 0 bases of the junction left unmatched. This CDR3 contains 12 residues. From germline, CDR1 is ENHRY and CDR2 SYGVKD. CDR3 loop: CAISDGGETQYF. The CDR3 DNA is TGTGCCATCAGTGACGGGGGGGAGACCCAGTACTTC.

This chain's CDR3 is CASSHPDGQGKAPLHF. Here the CDR3 DNA reads TGCGCCAGCAGCCACCCCGATGGACAGGGAAAGGCACCCCTCCACTTT. The chain links TRBV4-1 to TRBJ1-6, with TRBD1 matching over 8 bases. V was clipped by 3 bases and J by 11 bases; unmatched bases: 12. The germline V gene encodes CDR1 MGHRA and CDR2 YSYEKL. This CDR3 has 16 amino acids.

This clone came up a few times. The J gene is TRBJ1-3, the V gene TRBV6-5; 10 bases align to TRBD1. This CDR3 is built from 14 residues. Germline V CDR1 and CDR2: MNHEY, SVGAGI. Trimming removed 0 bases from V and 9 bases from J; junction bases left unmatched: 2. In DNA form, the CDR3 reads TGTGCCAGCAGTTACTCCGGGACAGGGGCCACCATATATTTT. Amino acid sequence: CASSYSGTGATIYF.

The chain links TRBV7-9 to TRBJ1-6; D remains unclear. Looked up from germline, CDR1 is SEHNR and CDR2 is FQNEAQ (reference sequence). The germline V and J ends were trimmed by 1 base and 8 bases, with 12 bases remaining between them. This CDR3 has 15 amino acids. The CDR3 protein is CASSLGSVPDSPLHF. The CDR3 coding sequence is TGTGCCAGCAGCTTAGGCTCTGTGCCCGATTCACCCCTCCACTTT.

The chain has TRBV5-1 and TRBJ1-2; maybe TRBD1 (5 bases). There are 14 residues in the CDR3. Trimming removed 0 bases at V and 2 bases at J, with 8 bases between. In germline, CDR1 is SGHRS, CDR2 YFSETQ. The CDR3 loop is CASSLAEGNYGYTF. Here the CDR3 DNA reads TGCGCCAGCAGCTTGGCCGAGGGGAACTATGGCTACACCTTC.

The chain uses TRBV7-9 and TRBJ2-7, with 9 bases aligning to TRBD1. The CDR3 totals 16 residues. CDR1 is SEHNR and CDR2 is FQNEAQ in the germline V gene (reference sequence). The V and J ends lost 5 bases and 3 bases, in that order; junction bases with no gene match: 11. This CDR3 is CASSGSPGQGVYEQYF. The CDR3, as DNA: TGTGCCAGCAGCGGAAGTCCGGGACAGGGAGTCTACGAGCAGTACTTC.